This is a list of T cell receptor beta chains from one sample in a study of identifying expanded T cells in peripheral blood. Profiling relied on immunoSEQ multiplex PCR, and the TCRdb table lists in-frame clones only, not all of them. This sample has 100,000 or so clones, with approximately 90% found just once. The sequenced sample was blood. The source of these receptors is a person between 18 and 75 years old in good health. CDR3s include the opening cysteine and the closing phenylalanine or tryptophan. Fields, in order: clone size, D gene, J gene, V gene, CDR3 protein, CDR3 DNA. A D gene is named only where the DNA matches it firmly. Rows give clone size only sometimes, using once, few, many, or a class for an expanded clone.

>NA|TRBD2|TRBJ2-5|TRBV5-1
CASSRNGGTQETQYF
TGCGCCAGCAGCAGGAACGGGGGGACCCAAGAGACCCAGTACTTC
>NA|NA|TRBJ2-5|TRBV11-1
CASSSSGVGYQETQYF
TGTGCCAGCAGCTCCTCCGGGGTGGGGTACCAAGAGACCCAGTACTTC
>NA|TRBD1|TRBJ1-3|TRBV5-1
CASSLGLATGDSGNTIYF
TGCGCCAGCAGCTTGGGTTTAGCTACAGGGGACTCTGGAAACACCATATATTTT
>NA|NA|TRBJ1-3|TRBV5-1
CASSLAARASSGNTIYF
TGCGCCAGCAGCTTGGCCGCCAGGGCGAGCTCTGGAAACACCATATATTTT
>NA|NA|TRBJ2-2|TRBV19
CASSILTGTNTGELFF
TGTGCCAGTAGTATACTCACAGGAACGAACACCGGGGAGCTGTTTTTT
>NA|TRBD1|TRBJ1-6|TRBV30
CAQKGQREYNSPLHF
TGTGCCCAAAAGGGACAGCGAGAGTATAATTCACCCCTCCACTTT
>few|TRBD1|TRBJ1-5|TRBV19
CATEDRAGQPQHF
TGTGCCACCGAAGACAGGGCTGGACAGCCCCAGCATTTT
>NA|NA|TRBJ2-2|TRBV5-1
CASRRPNTGELFF
TGCGCCAGCAGACGACCGAACACCGGGGAGCTGTTTTTT
>NA|NA|TRBJ1-2|TRBV5-4
CASSTDGNYGYTF
TGTGCCAGCAGCACTGACGGAAACTATGGCTACACCTTC
>NA|TRBD1|TRBJ1-5|TRBV19
CASSPGQVARFF
TGTGCCAGTAGCCCCGGACAGGTTGCTAGATTTTTT
>NA|TRBD1|TRBJ1-1|TRBV4-2
CASSRPGQTTTEAFF
TGTGCCAGCAGCCGACCGGGACAGACGACCACTGAAGCTTTCTTT
>NA|TRBD1|TRBJ2-3|TRBV19
CATQDRLARTQYF
TGTGCCACACAGGACAGGTTGGCTCGTACGCAGTATTTT
>once|NA|TRBJ2-1|TRBV7-2
CASSATIAGVTYNEQFF
TGTGCCAGCAGCGCGACAATAGCAGGGGTAACCTACAATGAGCAGTTCTTC
>NA|NA|TRBJ2-1|TRBV10-3
CAISESTGRNSYNEQFF
TGTGCCATCAGTGAGTCGACTGGCAGAAACTCCTACAATGAGCAGTTCTTC
>NA|TRBD1|TRBJ1-5|TRBV7-8
CASSWLDRTNQPQHF
TGTGCCAGCAGCTGGCTGGACAGGACAAATCAGCCCCAGCATTTT
>once|NA|TRBJ1-1|TRBV11-1
CASSLRVRSVNTEAFF
TGTGCCAGCAGCCTACGGGTGCGAAGCGTGAACACTGAAGCTTTCTTT
>once|NA|TRBJ2-3|TRBV19
CASSLRRGTDTQYF
TGTGCCAGTAGCCTACGTCGGGGCACAGATACGCAGTATTTT
>NA|NA|TRBJ2-1|TRBV7-9
CASSLDTSPRPYNEQFF
TGTGCCAGCAGCTTGGACACTAGCCCACGTCCCTACAATGAGCAGTTCTTC
>NA|NA|TRBJ1-2|TRBV4-3
CASSQEWATGYGYTF
TGCGCCAGCAGCCAAGAATGGGCGACAGGCTATGGCTACACCTTC
>NA|NA|TRBJ2-7|TRBV5-5
CASSLGAGTAYEQYF
TGTGCCAGCAGCCTCGGGGCAGGGACGGCCTACGAGCAGTACTTC
>NA|NA|TRBJ2-7|TRBV29-1
CSVDGDGSYEQYF
TGCAGCGTTGACGGGGACGGCTCCTACGAGCAGTACTTC
>NA|NA|TRBJ2-2|TRBV4-2
CASSQGGVPGELFF
TGTGCCAGCAGCCAAGGAGGGGTCCCCGGGGAGCTGTTTTTT
>NA|NA|TRBJ1-4|TRBV4-2
CASSQEGVRGEKLFF
TGTGCCAGCAGCCAGGAGGGGGTAAGGGGTGAAAAACTGTTTTTT
>NA|NA|TRBJ2-3|TRBV4-2
CASSHVGTSTDTQYF
TGTGCCAGCAGCCACGTCGGGACTAGCACAGATACGCAGTATTTT
>NA|NA|TRBJ1-1|TRBV13
CASSLFEGTEAFF
TGTGCCAGCAGCTTATTCGAAGGCACTGAAGCTTTCTTT
>NA|NA|TRBJ2-5|TRBV4-3
CASSQFRTGRVPQETQYF
TGCGCCAGCAGCCAATTCCGGACAGGGAGGGTCCCCCAAGAGACCCAGTACTTC
>NA|NA|TRBJ1-6|TRBV6-1
CASMNPQVYNSPLHF
TGTGCCAGCATGAACCCTCAAGTTTATAATTCACCCCTCCACTTT
>NA|NA|TRBJ2-5|TRBV29-1
CSVAQGFQETQYF
TGCAGCGTTGCACAGGGTTTCCAAGAGACCCAGTACTTC
>few|NA|TRBJ1-1|TRBV7-9
CASSIRDGEAFF
TGTGCCAGCAGTATCAGGGATGGTGAAGCTTTCTTT
>NA|NA|TRBJ2-7|TRBV10-1
CASSDSYEQYF
TGCGCCAGCAGTGATTCCTACGAGCAGTACTTC
>NA|NA|TRBJ1-2|TRBV10-2
CASRKQENYGYTF
TGCGCCAGCAGGAAACAGGAAAACTATGGCTACACCTTC
>NA|NA|TRBJ1-4|TRBV7-6
CASSSRGGNEKLFF
TGTGCCAGCAGCTCGAGGGGAGGTAATGAAAAACTGTTTTTT
>NA|NA|TRBJ2-4|TRBV11-1
CASSLGGSAKNIQYF
TGTGCCAGCAGCTTGGGGGGATCAGCCAAAAACATTCAGTACTTC
>NA|NA|TRBJ2-5|TRBV25-1
CASSESARETQYF
TGTGCCAGCAGTGAATCGGCAAGAGAGACCCAGTACTTC
>once|NA|TRBJ1-5|TRBV19
CASSPDRTYSNQPQHF
TGTGCCAGTAGTCCGGACAGAACATATAGCAATCAGCCCCAGCATTTT
>NA|NA|TRBJ2-2|TRBV13
CASSQGGRTGELFF
TGTGCCAGCAGCCAGGGGGGGCGCACCGGGGAGCTGTTTTTT
>NA|NA|TRBJ1-2|TRBV4-3
CASSQGSGVYGYTF
TGCGCCAGCAGCCAAGGTAGTGGGGTCTATGGCTACACCTTC
>NA|NA|TRBJ1-4|TRBV7-2
CASSYPNEKLFF
TGTGCCAGCAGCTACCCAAATGAAAAACTGTTTTTT
>NA|NA|TRBJ1-1|TRBV20-1
CSAPSLSRALF
TGCAGTGCCCCCTCTTTGTCCAGGGCGCTCTTT
>once|TRBD1|TRBJ1-5|TRBV19
CASSPRDRAYSNQPQHF
TGTGCCAGTAGTCCCCGGGACAGGGCATATAGCAATCAGCCCCAGCATTTT
>NA|TRBD2|TRBJ2-5|TRBV2
CASTGLAGEETQYF
TGTGCCAGCACCGGCCTAGCGGGGGAGGAGACCCAGTACTTC
>NA|NA|TRBJ2-5|TRBV7-6
CASSSRRTETQYF
TGTGCCAGCAGCTCGCGGAGAACCGAGACCCAGTACTTC
>NA|TRBD1|TRBJ2-7|TRBV5-1
CASSKGSWDRESYEQYF
TGCGCCAGCAGCAAAGGTAGTTGGGACAGGGAGTCCTACGAGCAGTACTTC
>NA|NA|TRBJ2-3|TRBV11-3
CASSFGAGTDTQYF
TGTGCCAGCAGCTTCGGAGCGGGCACAGATACGCAGTATTTT
>NA|TRBD2|TRBJ2-5|TRBV4-2
CASSQLPRLAGGPSDF
TGTGCCAGCAGCCAATTGCCCCGGCTAGCGGGGGGCCCCTCGGACTTC
>NA|TRBD2|TRBJ2-5|TRBV5-1
CASSPGTSGDTETQYF
TGCGCCAGCAGCCCTGGGACTAGCGGGGATACGGAGACCCAGTACTTC
>NA|TRBD2|TRBJ2-3|TRBV27
CASSRSGGAATQYF
TGTGCCAGCAGCCGTAGCGGGGGGGCGGCCACGCAGTATTTT
>once|NA|TRBJ1-2|TRBV5-6
CASSLPGTWGGYTF
TGTGCCAGCAGCTTGCCGGGGACGTGGGGCGGCTACACCTTC
>NA|NA|TRBJ2-5|TRBV7-8
CASSLASAVAGKETQYF
TGTGCCAGCAGCTTGGCATCGGCCGTTGCAGGGAAAGAGACCCAGTACTTC
>NA|TRBD1|TRBJ2-1|TRBV9
CASSFTTGAVTEQFF
TGTGCCAGCAGCTTCACGACAGGGGCGGTCACAGAGCAGTTCTTC